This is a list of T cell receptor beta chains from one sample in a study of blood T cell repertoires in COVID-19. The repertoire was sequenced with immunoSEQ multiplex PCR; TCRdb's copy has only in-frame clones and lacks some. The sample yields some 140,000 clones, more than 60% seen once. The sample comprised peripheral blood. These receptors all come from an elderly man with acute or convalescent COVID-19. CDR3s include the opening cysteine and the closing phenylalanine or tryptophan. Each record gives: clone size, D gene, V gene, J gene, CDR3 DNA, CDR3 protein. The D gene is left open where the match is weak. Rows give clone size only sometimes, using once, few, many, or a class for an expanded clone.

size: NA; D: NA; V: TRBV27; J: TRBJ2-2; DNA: TGTGCCAGCAGTATCAGAACGAACACCGGGGAGCTGTTTTTT; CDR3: CASSIRTNTGELFF
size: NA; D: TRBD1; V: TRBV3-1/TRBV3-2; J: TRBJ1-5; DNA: TGTGCCAGCAGCCAAGAACAGGGGGGGGCAACGGGTAGCAATCAGCCCCAGCATTTT; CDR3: CASSQEQGGATGSNQPQHF
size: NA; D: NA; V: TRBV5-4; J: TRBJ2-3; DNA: TGTGCCAGCAGCTTGCTTACAGATACGCAGTATTTT; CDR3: CASSLLTDTQYF
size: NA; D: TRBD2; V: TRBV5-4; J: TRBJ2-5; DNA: TGTGCCAGCAGCTTGGGAGCTAGCGGGGCATACCAAGAGACCCAGTACTTC; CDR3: CASSLGASGAYQETQYF
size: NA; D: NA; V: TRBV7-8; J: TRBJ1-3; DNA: TGTGCCAGCAGCTTAGTTTTCCGGAGCTCTGGAAACACCATATATTTT; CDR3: CASSLVFRSSGNTIYF
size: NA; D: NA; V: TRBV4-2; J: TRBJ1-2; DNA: TGTGCCAGCAGCCAGGACTTTAGTGGCTACACCTTC; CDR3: CASSQDFSGYTF
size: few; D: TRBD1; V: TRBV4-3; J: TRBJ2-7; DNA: TGCGCCAGCAGCATCGGACAGGGGCCCTACGAGCAGTACTTC; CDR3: CASSIGQGPYEQYF
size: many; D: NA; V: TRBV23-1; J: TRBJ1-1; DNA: TGCGCCACAACACCCGTGGAGAGAACTGAAGCTTTCTTT; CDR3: CATTPVERTEAFF
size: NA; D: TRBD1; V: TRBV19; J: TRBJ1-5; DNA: TGTGCCAGTAGTAGGACAGGCCGCAATCAGCCCCAGCATTTT; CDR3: CASSRTGRNQPQHF
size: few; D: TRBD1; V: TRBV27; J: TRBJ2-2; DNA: TGTGCCAGCAGGGGACAGGGGACCGGGGAGCTGTTTTTT; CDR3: CASRGQGTGELFF
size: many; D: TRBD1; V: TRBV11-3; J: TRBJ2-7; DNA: TGTGCCAGCAGCCAAGGGACAGGCAAAGCCTACGAGCAGTACTTC; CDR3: CASSQGTGKAYEQYF
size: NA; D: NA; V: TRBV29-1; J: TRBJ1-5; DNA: TGCAGCGTTGAAGAGGGGGACTGGAGGCATTTT; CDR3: CSVEEGDWRHF
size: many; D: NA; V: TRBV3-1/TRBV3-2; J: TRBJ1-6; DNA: TGTGCCAGCAGCCAAGTAGGCGGCTCCTTGTATTCACCCCTCCACTTT; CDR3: CASSQVGGSLYSPLHF
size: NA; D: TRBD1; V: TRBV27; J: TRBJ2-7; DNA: TGTGCCAGCAGACCGGGGACAGTGAGCTCCTACGAGCAGTACTTC; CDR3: CASRPGTVSSYEQYF
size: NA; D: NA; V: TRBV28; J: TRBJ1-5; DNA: TGTGCCAGCATCCCGCCAGGCCTAGCTGGGCCCCAGCATTTT; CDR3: CASIPPGLAGPQHF
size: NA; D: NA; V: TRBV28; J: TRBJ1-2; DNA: TGTGCCAGCAGTCAGGGCTATGGCTACACCTTC; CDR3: CASSQGYGYTF
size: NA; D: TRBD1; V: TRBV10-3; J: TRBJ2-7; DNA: TGTGCCATCAAAGGACAGGGGGCGGGGGAGCAGTACTTC; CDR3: CAIKGQGAGEQYF
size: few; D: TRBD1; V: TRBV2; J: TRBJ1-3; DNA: TGTGCCAGCAGTGAAGGGGACAGGGCCCGAAACACCATATATTTT; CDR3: CASSEGDRARNTIYF
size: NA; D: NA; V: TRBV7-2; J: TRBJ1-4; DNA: TGTGCCAGCAGCCCTCAGGGAGGTGAAAAACTGTTTTTT; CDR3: CASSPQGGEKLFF
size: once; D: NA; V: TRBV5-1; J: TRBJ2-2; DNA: TGCGCCAGCAGCTCAATTATTTCCCAGGGCGGGGAGCTGTTTTTT; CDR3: CASSSIISQGGELFF
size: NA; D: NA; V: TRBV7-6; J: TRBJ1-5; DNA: TGTGCCAGCAGCCCGGGTGCCGGGAGGGGTGTGGGGGGCAGCAATCAGCCCCAGCATTTT; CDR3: CASSPGAGRGVGGSNQPQHF
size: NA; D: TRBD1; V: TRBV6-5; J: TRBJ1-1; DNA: TGTGCCAGCAGTTACTCCGGACAGGGGCGGGAAGCTTTCTTT; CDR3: CASSYSGQGREAFF
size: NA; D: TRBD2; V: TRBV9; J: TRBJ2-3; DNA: TGTGCCAGCTCCCCTAGCGGGGGGGCCCAGTGGAATACGCAGTATTTT; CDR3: CASSPSGGAQWNTQYF
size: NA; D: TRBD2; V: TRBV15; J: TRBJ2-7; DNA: TGTGCCACCAGCAGAGCGGGGGGGTCCTACGAGCAGTACTTC; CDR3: CATSRAGGSYEQYF
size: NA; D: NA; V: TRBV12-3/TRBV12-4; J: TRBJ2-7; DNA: TGTGCCAGCTCCATTAGGGGGGGCTACGAGCAGTACTTC; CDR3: CASSIRGGYEQYF
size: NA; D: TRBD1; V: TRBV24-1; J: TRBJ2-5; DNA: TGTGCCACCAGTGACACAGGACAGGGCTTACAAGAGACCCAGTACTTC; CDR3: CATSDTGQGLQETQYF